Listed below are T cell receptor beta chains from one sample, sequenced in a study of blood T cell repertoires in COVID-19. Some clones are missing from TCRdb's copy, which holds only in-frame ones; the method was immunoSEQ multiplex PCR. The sample yields under 200,000 clones, 86% seen once. The sample taken for sequencing was peripheral blood. These TCRs come from a woman aged 60 to 75 with COVID-19, enrolled during active disease. CDR3s leave out the opening cysteine and the closing phenylalanine or tryptophan.

v_call cdr3_aa
TRBV4-2 ASSQGDREGDEQY
TRBV11-3 ASSPLAGVADTQY
TRBV30 ACTPGYGNQPQH
TRBV6-5 AYSSGWTEAF
TRBV2 ARHNRVGYGYT
TRBV12-3/TRBV12-4 ASSLGLPEGYT
TRBV11-2 ASSYGTSGYNEQF
TRBV5-1 ASSPSASGPYEQY
TRBV18 ASSHGTLNPGNTIY
TRBV29-1 SVEPTRTEAF
TRBV14 ASSHQGVGLNEQF
TRBV5-1 ASSPGQGYEKLF
TRBV5-5 ASSLWRVGNQPQH
TRBV19 ASSIKGFTNYGYT
TRBV21-1 ASSKRRVSYEQY
TRBV18 ASSGRLAGGDNEQF
TRBV6-2/TRBV6-3 ASSYALAGDPYEQY
TRBV7-2 ASSSILSQPQH
TRBV9 ASSLGQLNTEAF
TRBV5-4 ASSLVGGRNEQF
TRBV10-2 ASGQYIQETQY
TRBV5-1 ASSSLPANSGYT
TRBV3-1/TRBV3-2 ASSQHIGRANEQF
TRBV19 ASKGGGVSNQPQH
TRBV7-2 ASSPSGGQNTEAF
TRBV4-3 ASSQEGLAGAGDTQY
TRBV13 ASSARTAHSYEQY
TRBV5-1 ASSTGTGAGVVEQY
TRBV19 ASSIGQGNEQF
TRBV6-5 ASSLRQTSGGKLF
TRBV6-5 ASSLGTGGSYEQY
TRBV9 ASSVGQGSYNEQF
TRBV6-5 ASTNGLPNTEAF
TRBV1 TSSQRGGENTEAF
TRBV30 AWRDITEAF
TRBV6-2/TRBV6-3 ASSTSRGRIEKLF
TRBV19 ASSISPGFNQPQH
TRBV7-8 ASSLLGFRTDEAF
TRBV28 ASSLGRGRFEQY
TRBV10-2 ASSAQNEKLF
TRBV24-1 ATSDLGQGGETQY
TRBV28 ASRGTSGTTEQF
TRBV27 ASSLWLAGAVGSYNEQF
TRBV7-2 ASSTDRGRYQPQH
TRBV7-2 ASSPLVVGYEQY
TRBV7-9 ASSLGLGGRNQPQH
TRBV27 ASSPTPDSRYGYT
TRBV19 ASSITGQHYSNQPQH
TRBV6-4 ASSVDSTGELF
TRBV5-1 ASSLASGAGDEQF
TRBV10-1 ASSDMGPPGSPGQGCNQPQH
TRBV27 ASSPRDRGRTEAF
TRBV10-1 ASSPTGGAGAF
TRBV7-9 ASSLYISTDTQY